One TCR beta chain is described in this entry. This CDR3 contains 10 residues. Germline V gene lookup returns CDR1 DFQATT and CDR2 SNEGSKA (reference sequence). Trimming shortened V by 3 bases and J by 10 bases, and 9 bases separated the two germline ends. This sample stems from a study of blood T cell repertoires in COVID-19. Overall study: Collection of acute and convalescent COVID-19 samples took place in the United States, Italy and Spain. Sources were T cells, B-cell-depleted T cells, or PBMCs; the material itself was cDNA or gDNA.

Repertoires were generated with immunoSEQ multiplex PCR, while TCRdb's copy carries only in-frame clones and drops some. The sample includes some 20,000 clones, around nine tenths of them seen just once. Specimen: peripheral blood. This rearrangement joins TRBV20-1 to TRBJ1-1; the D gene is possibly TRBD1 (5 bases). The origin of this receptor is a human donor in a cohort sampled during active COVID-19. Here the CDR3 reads CSARGQGAFF. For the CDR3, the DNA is TGCAGTGCTAGGGGGCAGGGAGCTTTCTTT.